The sequence of this TCR beta chain was determined in a study of long-term antiretroviral therapy in people with HIV. The assay used was immunoSEQ (version v3.0), run at survey level. Here immunoSEQ multiplex PCR was the method, and the copy in TCRdb shows in-frame clones only, minus some. Altogether some 12,000 clones are present, approximately 86% being singletons, with the ten largest covering about a sixth. J was trimmed by 4 bases and V by 2 bases; bases with no gene match: 9. The CDR3 sequence is 16 residues long. The V gene's germline CDR1 is GTSNPN and CDR2 SVGIG (reference sequence). The chain is built from TRBV30 and TRBJ1-5; 9 bases are shared with TRBD1. The sequence was obtained from a man aged 35 to 55 with HIV. The material was unsorted PBMCs, obtained 3.4 years after starting antiretroviral therapy. The CDR3 protein is CAWSLAGTGHNQPQHF. Here the CDR3 DNA reads TGTGCCTGGAGTCTGGCCGGGACAGGGCATAATCAGCCCCAGCATTTT.